This is a list of T cell receptor beta chains from one sample in a study of CD8 T cells in ankylosing spondylitis. TCRdb analysed the 5' RACE reads with MiXCR anew, one entry per CDR3 protein. Altogether 800,000 to 900,000 distinct CDR3 sequences are present, approximately 12% being singletons, with the ten largest covering around 0.51%. Sequencing used blood, either unsorted or a sorted T cell fraction (not recorded which). The receptors were sampled from a male donor with ankylosing spondylitis. Both conserved end residues are part of each CDR3. Fields, in order: V gene, clone size, J gene, D gene, CDR3 DNA, CDR3 protein. D genes are given only for firm matches. Expanded clones are given a class, and other clones once, few, many or no size at all.

v_call: TRBV7-2; clone_size: .; j_call: TRBJ2-1; d_call: TRBD1; cdr3_nt: TGTGCCAGCAGCTTAAGGACAGGGATAGGCAATGAGCAGTTCTTC; cdr3_aa: CASSLRTGIGNEQFF
v_call: TRBV7-2; clone_size: .; j_call: TRBJ2-7; d_call: TRBD1; cdr3_nt: TGTGCCAGCAGCTTTGGACAGGATCCCTCCTACGAGCAGTACTTC; cdr3_aa: CASSFGQDPSYEQYF
v_call: TRBV7-2; clone_size: .; j_call: TRBJ2-2; d_call: TRBD2; cdr3_nt: TGTGCCAGCAGCCCTCGACTAGCGGGTGGAGGGGAGCTGTTTTTT; cdr3_aa: CASSPRLAGGGELFF
v_call: TRBV6-1; clone_size: many; j_call: TRBJ2-3; d_call: .; cdr3_nt: TGTGCCAGCGCGGCTAAAGGGTCCAGCACAGATACGCAGTATTTT; cdr3_aa: CASAAKGSSTDTQYF
v_call: TRBV7-2; clone_size: .; j_call: TRBJ1-2; d_call: .; cdr3_nt: TGTGCCAGCAGCTCAATCCGGGGCTACACCTTC; cdr3_aa: CASSSIRGYTF
v_call: TRBV20-1; clone_size: .; j_call: TRBJ2-3; d_call: .; cdr3_nt: TGCAGTGCTCCGGACTACCTCACAGATACGCAGTATTTT; cdr3_aa: CSAPDYLTDTQYF
v_call: TRBV6-2/TRBV6-3; clone_size: many; j_call: TRBJ2-1; d_call: .; cdr3_nt: TGTGCCAGCAGTTACTTAAGTCGTCTGTTCTTC; cdr3_aa: CASSYLSRLFF
v_call: TRBV11-2; clone_size: .; j_call: TRBJ1-2; d_call: TRBD1; cdr3_nt: TGTGCCAGCAGCTCGACAGGGGTCTATGGCTACACCTTC; cdr3_aa: CASSSTGVYGYTF
v_call: TRBV29-1; clone_size: few; j_call: TRBJ2-3; d_call: TRBD2; cdr3_nt: TGCAGCGCAACTAGCGGGGGTCCAGATACGCAGTATTTT; cdr3_aa: CSATSGGPDTQYF
v_call: TRBV20-1; clone_size: .; j_call: TRBJ2-1; d_call: .; cdr3_nt: TGCAGTGCTAGGGTCGGAGGGGCCCTCTACAATGAGCAGTTCTTC; cdr3_aa: CSARVGGALYNEQFF
v_call: TRBV7-2; clone_size: .; j_call: TRBJ2-1; d_call: .; cdr3_nt: TGTGCCAGCAGCCGGGACACCTATTACAATGAGCAGTTCTTC; cdr3_aa: CASSRDTYYNEQFF
v_call: TRBV5-1; clone_size: few; j_call: TRBJ2-1; d_call: TRBD2; cdr3_nt: TGCGCCAGCAGCCTGGTAGCGGGCGGGAGTCGTAATGAGCAGTTCTTC; cdr3_aa: CASSLVAGGSRNEQFF
v_call: TRBV20-1; clone_size: .; j_call: TRBJ2-3; d_call: TRBD1; cdr3_nt: TGCAGTGCTCTCCCGGAGACAGGGCAATTCTTT; cdr3_aa: CSALPETGQFF
v_call: TRBV9; clone_size: few; j_call: TRBJ2-1; d_call: .; cdr3_nt: TGTGCCAGCAGCGTTATGAGCTCCTACAATGAGCAGTTCTTC; cdr3_aa: CASSVMSSYNEQFF
v_call: TRBV29-1; clone_size: .; j_call: TRBJ1-1; d_call: TRBD1; cdr3_nt: TGCAGCGTTGGGACAGGGGGCGTGAACACTGAAGCTTTCTTT; cdr3_aa: CSVGTGGVNTEAFF
v_call: TRBV6-5; clone_size: few; j_call: TRBJ2-3; d_call: .; cdr3_nt: TGTGCCAGTGGGACCGACCCAGATACGCAGTATTTT; cdr3_aa: CASGTDPDTQYF
v_call: TRBV15; clone_size: few; j_call: TRBJ2-3; d_call: TRBD2; cdr3_nt: TGTGCCACCAGCATGGGACTAGCGGGCTCCTATACGCAGTATTTT; cdr3_aa: CATSMGLAGSYTQYF
v_call: TRBV29-1; clone_size: many; j_call: TRBJ2-3; d_call: .; cdr3_nt: TGCAGCGTTGTCCAGGGCGCAGATACGCAGTATTTT; cdr3_aa: CSVVQGADTQYF
v_call: TRBV20-1; clone_size: .; j_call: TRBJ2-1; d_call: TRBD1; cdr3_nt: TGCAGTGCTAGAGGGACAGGGAGATCCTACAATGAGCAGTTCTTC; cdr3_aa: CSARGTGRSYNEQFF
v_call: TRBV20-1; clone_size: .; j_call: TRBJ2-5; d_call: .; cdr3_nt: TGCAGTGCTAGAGACGGCAGAAGAGACGAGACCCAGTACTTC; cdr3_aa: CSARDGRRDETQYF
v_call: TRBV7-2; clone_size: few; j_call: TRBJ2-2; d_call: .; cdr3_nt: TGTGCCAGCAGCTTATATGTCGACACCGGGGAGCTGTTTTTT; cdr3_aa: CASSLYVDTGELFF
v_call: TRBV7-2; clone_size: few; j_call: TRBJ2-2; d_call: TRBD1; cdr3_nt: TGTGCCAGCAGCAAAGGGACAGCCGGCACCGGGGAGCTGTTTTTT; cdr3_aa: CASSKGTAGTGELFF
v_call: TRBV7-2; clone_size: many; j_call: TRBJ2-1; d_call: TRBD2; cdr3_nt: TGTGCCAGCAGCTTTAGCGGGAGCTCCTACAATGAGCAGTTCTTC; cdr3_aa: CASSFSGSSYNEQFF
v_call: TRBV7-2; clone_size: many; j_call: TRBJ1-1; d_call: .; cdr3_nt: TGTGCCAGCAGCTTCACTAGCAACACTGAAGCTTTCTTT; cdr3_aa: CASSFTSNTEAFF
v_call: TRBV6-6; clone_size: .; j_call: TRBJ1-2; d_call: .; cdr3_nt: TGTGCCACCCCGGACCCTCGAGGCTATGGCTACACCTTC; cdr3_aa: CATPDPRGYGYTF
v_call: TRBV4-2; clone_size: .; j_call: TRBJ1-1; d_call: .; cdr3_nt: TGTGCCAGCAGCCAAGATGCGGCGAACACTGAAGCTTTCTTT; cdr3_aa: CASSQDAANTEAFF
v_call: TRBV15; clone_size: few; j_call: TRBJ1-4; d_call: .; cdr3_nt: TGTGCCACCAGCGGTAATTCAGGGGCAGGTGAAAAACTGTTTTTT; cdr3_aa: CATSGNSGAGEKLFF
v_call: TRBV20-1; clone_size: few; j_call: TRBJ2-7; d_call: .; cdr3_nt: TGCAGTGCTAGAGGGCCCGGGGATTCCTACGAGCAGTACTTC; cdr3_aa: CSARGPGDSYEQYF
v_call: TRBV20-1; clone_size: few; j_call: TRBJ1-1; d_call: TRBD1; cdr3_nt: TGCAGTGCTCCGGGACAGGGCGCTGAAGCTTTCTTT; cdr3_aa: CSAPGQGAEAFF
v_call: TRBV4-3; clone_size: .; j_call: TRBJ1-1; d_call: .; cdr3_nt: TGCGCCAGCAGCCAAGAGACGGAGAACACTGAAGCTTTCTTT; cdr3_aa: CASSQETENTEAFF
v_call: TRBV30; clone_size: .; j_call: TRBJ1-3; d_call: .; cdr3_nt: TGTGCCTGGAGTCGAGGGAGAACGCACTCTGGAAACACCATATATTTT; cdr3_aa: CAWSRGRTHSGNTIYF
v_call: TRBV20-1; clone_size: .; j_call: TRBJ2-1; d_call: .; cdr3_nt: TGCAGTGGTTCGGACTACAATGAGCAGTTCTTC; cdr3_aa: CSGSDYNEQFF
v_call: TRBV18; clone_size: many; j_call: TRBJ2-3; d_call: .; cdr3_nt: TGTGCCAGCTCACAGAGTGGCACAGATACGCAGTATTTT; cdr3_aa: CASSQSGTDTQYF
v_call: TRBV18; clone_size: .; j_call: TRBJ2-7; d_call: .; cdr3_nt: TGTGCCAGCTCGCGGGACCTACAAGTCGAGCAGTACTTC; cdr3_aa: CASSRDLQVEQYF
v_call: TRBV7-2; clone_size: .; j_call: TRBJ2-1; d_call: TRBD1; cdr3_nt: TGTGCCAGCAGCCCTCGTACCCCGACAGGGAATGAGCAGTTCTTC; cdr3_aa: CASSPRTPTGNEQFF
v_call: TRBV5-1; clone_size: few; j_call: TRBJ2-1; d_call: TRBD2; cdr3_nt: TGCGCCAGCAGCTACAAACTAGCGGGGGGGAATGAGCAGTTCTTC; cdr3_aa: CASSYKLAGGNEQFF
v_call: TRBV29-1; clone_size: few; j_call: TRBJ2-7; d_call: .; cdr3_nt: TGCAGCGTTGAGGTCCAGGGGAGCTACGAGCAGTACTTC; cdr3_aa: CSVEVQGSYEQYF
v_call: TRBV9; clone_size: few; j_call: TRBJ1-6; d_call: .; cdr3_nt: TGTGCCAGCAGCGTAGGATTGGACAGATATAATTCACCCCTCCACTTT; cdr3_aa: CASSVGLDRYNSPLHF
v_call: TRBV10-3; clone_size: few; j_call: TRBJ1-1; d_call: .; cdr3_nt: TGTGCCATCAGTGTGTACAACACTGAAGCTTTCTTT; cdr3_aa: CAISVYNTEAFF
v_call: TRBV5-1; clone_size: few; j_call: TRBJ1-1; d_call: .; cdr3_nt: TGCGCCAGCAGCGAGAGGGGCGCTGAAGCTTTCTTT; cdr3_aa: CASSERGAEAFF
v_call: TRBV5-1; clone_size: .; j_call: TRBJ1-5; d_call: .; cdr3_nt: TGCGCCAGCAGCCCCGCCGGGCAGAACAATCAGCCCCAGCATTTT; cdr3_aa: CASSPAGQNNQPQHF